These 32 T cell receptor beta chains share one sample of origin, sequenced in a study of a mutant IDH1 vaccine in newly diagnosed glioma. Profiling relied on immunoSEQ multiplex PCR, and the TCRdb table lists in-frame clones only, not all of them. The table records about 56,000 clones, roughly 90% of them present only once. For these receptors, no antigen is known. The time point here: week 35, safety follow-up. A single vaccine dose contained 300 ug of mutant IDH1 20-mer peptide, and topical imiquimod was used with it. Source: PBMCs, taken from a glioma patient whose treatment included an IDH1 peptide vaccine. All receptors come from a man between 35 and 55 years old with glioma.

V usage is TRBV14 and J usage is TRBJ2-3; 9 bases line up with TRBD2. CDR1 is SGHDN and CDR2 is FVKESK in the germline V gene. V was pared by 4 bases and J by 4 bases, with 6 bases of the junction left unmatched. The CDR3 is 15 residues long. CDR3 bases: TGTGCCAGCAGCCCCGTCGGCGGGAGGGCAGATACGCAGTATTTT. Its translation: CASSPVGGRADTQYF.

V and J are TRBV4-3 and TRBJ2-5, with D unresolved. Germline CDR1 reads LGHNA; CDR2 reads YSLEER. V dropped 2 bases and J dropped 1 base, with 5 bases sitting between them. CDR3 length: 13 amino acids. The CDR3 coding sequence is TGCGCCAGCAGCCAATCTGGCCAAGAGACCCAGTACTTC. It yields the protein CASSQSGQETQYF.

In its sample, this clone was seen once. The V and J genes are TRBV14 and TRBJ2-7; unclear D gene. Germline loops: CDR1 SGHDN, CDR2 FVKESK. The V and J ends lost 4 bases and 6 bases respectively, with 13 bases between them. The CDR3 totals 13 residues. CDR3 sequence reads: CASSPFWVREQYF. In DNA form, the CDR3 reads TGTGCCAGCAGCCCCTTTTGGGTTCGCGAGCAGTACTTC.

The chain uses TRBV7-9 and TRBJ1-1, with 8 bases aligning to TRBD1. The CDR3 totals 17 residues. V was clipped by 5 bases and J by 1 base; unmatched bases: 12. Germline CDR1 reads SEHNR; CDR2 reads FQNEAQ (reference sequence). CDR3 DNA: TGTGCCAGCAGCCCCCCGACAGGGGTTCGGGGGAACACTGAAGCTTTCTTT. Encoded protein: CASSPPTGVRGNTEAFF.

CDR3 sequence reads: CASRRQWDAVEQYF. The CDR3 region has the DNA TGTGCCAGCAGAAGACAGTGGGACGCTGTGGAGCAGTACTTC. The rearrangement joins TRBV6-4 to TRBJ2-7, with D perhaps assigned TRBD1 or TRBD2 (5 bases each). The CDR3 loop spans 14 amino acids. The germline V gene encodes CDR1 MRHNA and CDR2 SNTAGT. Trimming stripped 6 bases from V and 7 bases from J, with 19 bases between.

This chain links TRBV28 with TRBJ1-2, with 11 bases fitting TRBD1. V was pared by 7 bases and J by 3 bases, with 16 bases of the junction left unmatched. This CDR3 has 18 amino acids. Germline-derived CDR1 and CDR2 are MDHEN and SYDVKM. CDR3 in amino acids: CASITPKLGQGDYYGYTF. As DNA, the CDR3 is TGTGCCAGCATCACACCGAAGCTGGGACAGGGGGACTACTATGGCTACACCTTC.

V usage is TRBV7-9 and J usage is TRBJ1-3; D not certain. Between the trimmed V and J ends, which lost 1 base and 0 bases, there was a span of 10 bases. This CDR3 region has 16 residues. CDR1 SEHNR and CDR2 FQNEAQ come from the germline V gene (reference sequence). CDR3: CASSLGQPNSGNTIYF. CDR3 sequence (DNA): TGTGCCAGCAGCTTAGGGCAGCCAAACTCTGGAAACACCATATATTTT.

The CDR3 loop is CASSYTGAGGEAFF. The CDR3 region has the DNA TGTGCCAGCAGCTACACAGGGGCCGGCGGTGAAGCTTTCTTT. The chain couples TRBV7-9 to TRBJ1-1; 7 positions match TRBD1. The CDR3 runs to 14 residues. From germline, CDR1 is SEHNR and CDR2 FQNEAQ (reference sequence). The V gene end was trimmed by 4 bases and the J gene end by 7 bases; junction bases not matched to a gene: 9.

This clone was detected only a few times. The chain couples TRBV4-1 to TRBJ1-5; tentative D call: TRBD1 (5 bases). The germline gives CDR1 MGHRA, CDR2 YSYEKL. The CDR3 runs to 18 residues. The V and J ends lost 0 bases and 0 bases respectively, with 15 bases between them. For the CDR3, the DNA is TGCGCCAGCAGCCAAGATAATTCGGGGGTCCGTAGCAATCAGCCCCAGCATTTT. Its translation is CASSQDNSGVRSNQPQHF.

The chain employs TRBV9 and TRBJ2-6, with TRBD1 identical over 7 bases. The CDR3 consists of 17 residues. With V trimmed by 6 bases and J by 4 bases, 13 bases remained unmatched. In germline, CDR1 is SGDLS, CDR2 YYNGEE. CDR3 loop: CASTSGTVGLGANVLTF. Written as DNA, the CDR3 is TGTGCCAGCACCTCCGGGACAGTCGGGCTGGGGGCCAACGTCCTGACTTTC.

V and J are TRBV5-4 and TRBJ2-7; TRBD1 is a possible D gene (6 bases). V lost 2 bases, J lost 6 bases, and 9 bases lay in between. The CDR3 covers 12 residues. Per germline, CDR1 SGHNT and CDR2 YYREEE (reference sequence). CDR3: CASSLSGVEQYF. For the CDR3, the DNA is TGTGCCAGCAGCTTATCAGGGGTCGAGCAGTACTTC.

DNA of the CDR3: TGTGCCAGCAGCTTGGGTGGGACAGATACGCAGTATTTT. Translating gives CASSLGGTDTQYF. The chain combines TRBV5-8 with TRBJ2-3, with D unresolved. The CDR3 spans 13 residues. V dropped 0 bases and J dropped 3 bases, with 5 bases sitting between them. Germline V lookup: CDR1 SGHTS, CDR2 YDEGEE.

The chain has TRBV15 and TRBJ2-5; the match to TRBD2 covers 11 bases. The CDR3 runs to 15 residues. CDR1 and CDR2 from the germline V gene are LNHNV and YYDKDF (reference sequence). With 2 bases clipped from V and 4 bases from J, the junction kept 3 bases outside the gene matches. The DNA of the CDR3 is TGTGCCACCAGCAGAAAACTAGCGGGAGTAGAGACCCAGTACTTC. Protein sequence: CATSRKLAGVETQYF.

The rearrangement links TRBV9 to TRBJ1-5; D may be TRBD1 (5 bases). This CDR3 has 16 residues. The V end was cut by 0 bases, the J end by 2 bases, with 12 bases between. Per germline, CDR1 SGDLS and CDR2 YYNGEE. The chain's CDR3 is CASSVGPAGRNQPQHF. The CDR3 DNA is TGTGCCAGCAGCGTAGGTCCAGCAGGGCGCAATCAGCCCCAGCATTTT.

The DNA of the CDR3 is TGTGCCAGTAGTGTGGTATCTGGAAACACCATATATTTT. It is translated as CASSVVSGNTIYF. The V gene is TRBV19, the J gene TRBJ1-3, with D unclear. V dropped 5 bases and J dropped 1 base, with 6 bases sitting between them. Germline CDR1 and CDR2: LNHDA and SQIVND (reference sequence). The CDR3 runs 13 residues.

The CDR3 region is CASSLGAGTDTQYF. Written as DNA, the CDR3 is TGTGCCAGCAGCTTAGGCGCTGGCACAGATACGCAGTATTTT. The J gene is TRBJ2-3, the V gene TRBV7-2; D not certain. CDR3 length: 14 amino acids. Per germline, CDR1 SGHTA and CDR2 FQGNSA. V was cut by 1 base and J by 1 base, with 6 bases left in between.

The rearrangement uses TRBV7-6 and TRBJ1-1, with TRBD1 matching over 8 bases. The CDR3 spans 16 residues. Germline CDR1 is SGHVS and CDR2 is FNYEAQ. V was pared by 9 bases and J by 4 bases, with 16 bases of the junction left unmatched. The CDR3 DNA sequence: TGTGCCAGTGGGACAGGTGAAGCGAGTTGGGGCACTGAAGCTTTCTTT. It specifies CASGTGEASWGTEAFF.

The chain carries TRBV2 and TRBJ2-7; 7 bases map to TRBD2. V shed 6 bases and J 2 bases; nucleotides not matched to a gene: 1. This CDR3 is 12 amino acids long. Germline V CDR1 and CDR2: SNHLY, FYNNEI. The CDR3 DNA reads TGTGCCAGCAGGCTAGCGGCCTACGAGCAGTACTTC. Encoded protein: CASRLAAYEQYF.

This chain joins TRBV5-1 and TRBJ1-3; TRBD1 might be the D (5 bases). Trimming pared 6 bases from V and 2 bases from J, leaving 9 bases between. The CDR3 extends over 13 amino acids. The V gene's germline CDR1 is SGHRS and CDR2 YFSETQ. CDR3 nucleotides: TGCGCCAGCACCCACAGGCCTGGAAACACCATATATTTT. Translating it yields CASTHRPGNTIYF.

This chain uses TRBV4-1 with TRBJ1-1; 7 nucleotides match TRBD1. Germline CDR1 is MGHRA and CDR2 is YSYEKL. The trim removed 0 bases at V and 4 bases at J, leaving 8 bases unmatched. This CDR3 is 16 amino acids long. DNA of the CDR3: TGCGCCAGCAGCCAAGACCGAGACAGGGCGGGCACTGAAGCTTTCTTT. It translates to CASSQDRDRAGTEAFF.

The chain uses TRBV27 and TRBJ2-7, with TRBD1 identical over 9 bases. The CDR3 is made up of 14 amino acids. Germline values: CDR1 MNHEY, CDR2 SMNVEV (reference sequence). Trimming took 2 bases from V and 3 from J; bases not matched to a gene: 2. DNA of the CDR3: TGTGCCAGCAGTTTAAGGACAGGGGACTACGAGCAGTACTTC. The encoded protein is CASSLRTGDYEQYF.

This clone has more than one count but fewer than ten. The V call is TRBV5-1, the J call TRBJ2-7; TRBD1 agrees at 11 bases. The CDR3 is 14 residues long. The J segment lost 0 bases and the V segment lost 6 bases, leaving 2 bases of the junction unmatched. Germline CDR1 is SGHRS and CDR2 is YFSETQ. The CDR3 loop reads CASNGQGASYEQYF. The CDR3 DNA is TGCGCCAGCAACGGACAGGGGGCCTCCTACGAGCAGTACTTC.

V is TRBV15 and J is TRBJ2-3; 7 nucleotides agree with TRBD2. Unmatched junction bases numbered 0, after V lost 5 bases and J lost 4 bases. Germline CDR1 is LNHNV and CDR2 is YYDKDF (reference sequence). The CDR3 has 12 residues. The CDR3 nucleotides read TGTGCCACCAGCCTAGCGGCAGATACGCAGTATTTT. This translates into CATSLAADTQYF. The variable domain in full, with the rest retrieved from reference TRBV15 and TRBJ2-3, is DAMVIQNPRYQVTQFGKPVTLSCSQTLNHNVMYWYQQKSSQAPKLLFHYYDKDFNNEADTPDNFQSRRPNTSFCFLDIRSPGLGDTAMYLCATSLAADTQYFGPGTRLTVL.

The J gene is TRBJ2-7, the V gene TRBV13; possible D gene TRBD2, 6 bases. Between the trimmed V and J ends, which lost 2 bases and 0 bases, there was a span of 14 bases. The CDR3 extends over 16 amino acids. In germline, CDR1 is PRHDT, CDR2 FYEKMQ (reference sequence). This CDR3 is CASSLSAGIGSYEQYF. Written as DNA, the CDR3 is TGTGCCAGCAGCTTAAGCGCGGGAATCGGCTCCTACGAGCAGTACTTC.

The chain recombines TRBV19 with TRBJ2-7; D unclear. The germline CDR1 and CDR2 sequences are LNHDA and SQIVND (reference sequence). The CDR3 runs to 13 residues. Trimming removed 4 bases at V and 0 bases at J, with 7 bases between. In DNA, the CDR3 is TGTGCCAGTAGTACGCAGGACTCCTACGAGCAGTACTTC. As protein: CASSTQDSYEQYF.

The rearrangement uses TRBV11-2 and TRBJ2-1; D may be TRBD2 (5 bases). The length of the CDR3 is 13 residues. Germline loops: CDR1 SGHAT, CDR2 FQNNGV. V was pared by 10 bases and J by 6 bases, with 16 bases between. CDR3 DNA sequence: TGTGCCACCCGCTGGACTCGCAGCAATGAGCAGTTCTTC. The encoded protein is CATRWTRSNEQFF.

V usage is TRBV7-6 and J usage is TRBJ2-7; 14 bases agree with TRBD2. The CDR3 runs 15 residues. Germline V gives CDR1 SGHVS, CDR2 FNYEAQ. V lost 1 base, J lost 6 bases, and 2 bases stayed unmatched. In DNA form, the CDR3 reads TGTGCCAGCAGCTTAGTAGGGACTAGCGGGGGCGAGCAGTACTTC. Its protein is CASSLVGTSGGEQYF.

The chain combines TRBV5-1 with TRBJ2-7, with a possible D match to TRBD2 (6 bases). Germline loops: CDR1 SGHRS, CDR2 YFSETQ. This CDR3 spans 15 amino acids. V gave up 0 bases and J gave up 3 bases, with 13 bases separating them. CDR3 sequence reads: CASSLVAVGDYEQYF. Written as DNA, the CDR3 is TGCGCCAGCAGCTTGGTAGCGGTCGGGGACTACGAGCAGTACTTC.

This chain connects TRBV5-1 to TRBJ1-5; D remains ambiguous. V shed 4 bases and J shed 4 bases, with 15 bases lying between them. CDR3 size: 15 residues. Germline V gives CDR1 SGHRS, CDR2 YFSETQ. CDR3 in DNA: TGCGCCAGCAGCGCCTCGAGTGGCGGGAATCAGCCCCAGCATTTT. It is translated as CASSASSGGNQPQHF. Together with reference TRBV5-1 and TRBJ1-5, the CDR3 gives the full variable domain: KAGVTQTPRYLIKTRGQQVTLSCSPISGHRSVSWYQQTPGQGLQFLFEYFSETQRNKGNFPGRFSGRQFSNSRSEMNVSTLELGDSALYLCASSASSGGNQPQHFGDGTRLSIL.

The chain couples TRBV4-3 to TRBJ2-1, with 7 bases fitting TRBD2. The germline V gene encodes CDR1 LGHNA and CDR2 YSLEER. The V and J ends lost 3 bases and 0 bases, in that order; junction bases with no gene match: 8. This CDR3 has 17 residues. As DNA, the CDR3 is TGCGCCAGCAGCCACCGCTCTAGCGGAAGCTCCTACAATGAGCAGTTCTTC. Translated: CASSHRSSGSSYNEQFF.

This chain connects TRBV5-6 to TRBJ1-1, with a tentative D call TRBD1 (5 bases). The germline V and J ends were trimmed by 2 bases and 8 bases, with 13 bases remaining between them. The germline V gene has CDR1 SGHDT and CDR2 YYEEEE. There are 13 residues in the CDR3. The CDR3 nucleotides are TGTGCCAGCAGCTTTGTGGGGGTGATAGAAGCTTTCTTT. Its translation: CASSFVGVIEAFF.

The V and J genes are TRBV14 and TRBJ2-1; TRBD2 might be the D (5 bases). The CDR3 has 13 amino acids. V dropped 6 bases and J dropped 5 bases, with 11 bases sitting between them. Germline V gene data show CDR1 as SGHDN and CDR2 as FVKESK. As DNA, the CDR3 is TGTGCCAGCAGTCGAGGGCCTAACAATGAGCAGTTCTTC. Translating gives CASSRGPNNEQFF.